This TCR beta chain was obtained from a study of regulatory dendritic cells for organ transplantation. The assay was immunoSEQ multiplex PCR, and TCRdb's table has in-frame clones only and misses some. The sample records 26,000 or so clones, about four fifths being singletons. Trimming took 5 bases from V and 7 from J; bases not matched to a gene: 4. CDR1 SGHTA and CDR2 FQGNSA come from the germline V gene. The CDR3 covers 14 residues. This clone was recorded only once. The TCR originated in a human donor in good health. The chain uses TRBV7-2 and TRBJ1-4; the match to TRBD1 covers 10 bases. Sequencing used naive CD4+ T cells from blood. Subset given: CD45RA+ naive T cells. The CDR3: CASSRDRGTEKLFF. CDR3 sequence (DNA): TGTGCCAGCAGCCGGGACAGGGGTACTGAAAAACTGTTTTTT. Together with reference TRBV7-2 and TRBJ1-4, the CDR3 gives the full variable domain: GAGVSQSPSNKVTEKGKDVELRCDPISGHTALYWYRQSLGQGLEFLIYFQGNSAPDKSGLPSDRFSAERTGGSVSTLTIQRTQQEDSAVYLCASSRDRGTEKLFFGSGTQLSVL.